This TCR beta chain was captured in a study of beta chain features in type 1 diabetes. CD4+ naive, central memory, regulatory and stem cell-like memory subsets were isolated by sorting on CD45RO/CCR7/CD25/CD127/CD95/CD27. Study findings and constraints: Sampled from patients, naive, central memory and Treg TCRB repertoires appeared more similar than those sampled from healthy donors. Sequencing from cDNA could over-represent high-TCR-expressing cells.

Points on this clone: Its antigen is unidentified.

As every portion of the isolated RNA was reverse transcribed, the sequencing read expressed TCRB transcripts. Clones were sequenced by immunoSEQ multiplex PCR, and TCRdb holds only the in-frame ones, with some missing. The table records around 300,000 clones, 13% to 15% of them present only once. V was trimmed by 1 base and J by 8 bases, leaving 12 bases between them. This CDR3 region has 14 residues. Per germline, CDR1 SEHNR and CDR2 FQNEAQ (reference sequence). V usage is TRBV7-9 and J usage is TRBJ2-1, with a tentative D call TRBD2 (5 bases). The TCR comes from a man between 25 and 39 years old in good health. The specimen sequenced was central memory CD4+ T cells from blood. As DNA, the CDR3 is TGTGCCAGCAGCTTAGGGGTGGGAGCGCATGAGCAGTTCTTC. This sequence encodes CASSLGVGAHEQFF.